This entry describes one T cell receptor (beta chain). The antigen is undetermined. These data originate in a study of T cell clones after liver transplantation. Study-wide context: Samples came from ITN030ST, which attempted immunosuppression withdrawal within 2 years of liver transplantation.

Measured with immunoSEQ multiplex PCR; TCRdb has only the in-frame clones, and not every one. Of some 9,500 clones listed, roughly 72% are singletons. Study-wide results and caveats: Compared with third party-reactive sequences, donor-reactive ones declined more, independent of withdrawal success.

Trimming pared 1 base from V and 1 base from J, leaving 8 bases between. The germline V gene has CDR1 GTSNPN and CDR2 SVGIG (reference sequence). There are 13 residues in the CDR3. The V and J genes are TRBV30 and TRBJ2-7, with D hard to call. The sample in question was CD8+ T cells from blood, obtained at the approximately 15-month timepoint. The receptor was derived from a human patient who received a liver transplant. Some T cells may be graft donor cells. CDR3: CAWSGYASYEQYF. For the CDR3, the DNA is TGTGCCTGGAGTGGTTACGCTTCCTACGAGCAGTACTTC.